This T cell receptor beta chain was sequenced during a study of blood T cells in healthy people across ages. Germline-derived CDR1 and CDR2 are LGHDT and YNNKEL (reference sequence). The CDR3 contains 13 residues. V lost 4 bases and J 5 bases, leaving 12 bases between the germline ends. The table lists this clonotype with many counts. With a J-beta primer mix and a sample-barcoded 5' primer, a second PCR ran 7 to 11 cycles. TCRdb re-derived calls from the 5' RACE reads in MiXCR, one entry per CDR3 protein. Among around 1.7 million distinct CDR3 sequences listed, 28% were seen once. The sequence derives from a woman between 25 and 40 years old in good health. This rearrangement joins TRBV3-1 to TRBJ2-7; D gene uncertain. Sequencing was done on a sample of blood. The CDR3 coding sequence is TGTGCCAGCAGCCCTGGTTGGCCAGACGAGCAGTACTTC. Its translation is CASSPGWPDEQYF.